This T cell receptor (beta chain) came from a study of control samples from healthy donors and cancer patients (dated by TCRdb to about 2020). The library was generated by the immunoSEQ multiplex PCR assay. As stored in TCRdb, this immuneACCESS dataset retains in-frame rearrangements with V and J assigned. A fraction of the clones does not appear; measured against another copy, unresolved V genes explain less than half of the discrepancy, and the remainder lacks a known reason. This sample has approximately 150,000 clones in its table, and roughly 86% of those were observed once. The top ten clones comprise about 7.9% of the sample. Turning to this clone: No antigen is known for it. The input lacks base qualities; no much larger clone sits a single base away.

CDR1 and CDR2, looked up from the germline V gene, are SGHDT and YYEEEE. Trimming takes 0 bases from V and 10 bases from J, and the germline ends sit 11 bases apart. The CDR3 numbers 13 residues from cysteine through phenylalanine. The kept DNA is CDR3 alone, 39 bases in frame from the first base. The specimen was PBMCs. The clonotype comes from a man aged 45-65 years with head and neck cancer. This chain joins TRBV5-6 to TRBJ2-1, with a tentative D gene TRBD1 over 5 matching bases. The DNA sequence follows: TGTGCCAGCAGCTTGGGCGGTTCAGGGGAGCAGTTCTTC. Translated, it reads CASSLGGSGEQFF.